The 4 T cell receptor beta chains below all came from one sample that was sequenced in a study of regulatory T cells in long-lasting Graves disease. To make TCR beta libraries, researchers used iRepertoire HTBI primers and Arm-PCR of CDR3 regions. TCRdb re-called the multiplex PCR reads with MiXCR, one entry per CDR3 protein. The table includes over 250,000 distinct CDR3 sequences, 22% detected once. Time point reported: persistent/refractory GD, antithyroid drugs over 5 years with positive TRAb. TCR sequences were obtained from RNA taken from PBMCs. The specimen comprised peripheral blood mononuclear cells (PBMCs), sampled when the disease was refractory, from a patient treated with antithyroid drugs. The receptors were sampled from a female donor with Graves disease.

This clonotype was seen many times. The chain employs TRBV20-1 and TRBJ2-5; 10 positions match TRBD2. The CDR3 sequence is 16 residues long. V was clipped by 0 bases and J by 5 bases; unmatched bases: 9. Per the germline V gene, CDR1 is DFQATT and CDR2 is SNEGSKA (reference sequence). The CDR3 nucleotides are TGCAGTGCTAGAGACCCGAGCGGGAGGGGGGGGGAGACCCAGTACTTC. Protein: CSARDPSGRGGETQYF.

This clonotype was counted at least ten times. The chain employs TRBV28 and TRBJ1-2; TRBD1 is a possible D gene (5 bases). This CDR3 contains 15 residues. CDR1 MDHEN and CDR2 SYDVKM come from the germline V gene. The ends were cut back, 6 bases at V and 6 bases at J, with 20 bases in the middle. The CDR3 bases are TGTGCCAGCAGCCCCTCGCGGGGGGTACTCGATGGCTACACCTTC. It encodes CASSPSRGVLDGYTF.

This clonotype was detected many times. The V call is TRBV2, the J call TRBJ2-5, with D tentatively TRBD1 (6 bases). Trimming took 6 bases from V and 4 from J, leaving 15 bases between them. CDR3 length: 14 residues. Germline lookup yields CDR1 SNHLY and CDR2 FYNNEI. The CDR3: CASRMTMGAETQYF. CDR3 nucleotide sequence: TGTGCCAGCAGGATGACTATGGGGGCAGAGACCCAGTACTTC. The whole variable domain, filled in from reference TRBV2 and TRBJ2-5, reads EPEVTQTPSHQVTQMGQEVILRCVPISNHLYFYWYRQILGQKVEFLVSFYNNEISEKSEIFDDQFSVERPDGSNFTLKIRSTKLEDSAMYFCASRMTMGAETQYFGPGTRLLVL.

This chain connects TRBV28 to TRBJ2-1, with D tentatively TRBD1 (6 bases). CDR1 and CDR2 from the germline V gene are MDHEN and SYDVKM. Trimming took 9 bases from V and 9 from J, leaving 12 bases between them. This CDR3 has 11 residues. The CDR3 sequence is CARTTGGEQFF. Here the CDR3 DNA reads TGTGCCAGGACGACAGGCGGTGAGCAGTTCTTC. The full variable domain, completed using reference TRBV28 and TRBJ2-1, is DVKVTQSSRYLVKRTGEKVFLECVQDMDHENMFWYRQDPGLGLRLIYFSYDVKMKEKGDIPEGYSVSREKKERFSLILESASTNQTSMYLCARTTGGEQFFGPGTRLTVL.